These T cell receptor beta chains were read from a single sample in a study of shared clonotypes between healthy human individuals. Measured with immunoSEQ multiplex PCR; TCRdb has only the in-frame clones, and not every one. The data contain roughly 2,300,000 clones, roughly 90% of them singletons. What was sequenced was naive CD4+ T cells from PBMCs. Receptor source: a young man in good health. Some clones in this sample may be carry-over from other donors' samples. Each CDR3 is given with its conserved first and last residue. A D gene is named only where the DNA matches it firmly. Clone size is stated in some rows and not others, as once, few, many or a class when expanded.

>TRBV29-1|.|TRBD1|TRBJ1-5
TGCAGCGTTAGTGGGCAGGGGGATCAGCCCCAGCATTTT
CSVSGQGDQPQHF
>TRBV19|.|.|TRBJ1-5
TGTGCCAGTAGTCTCGGACCCTCTGTCACTCGCGGCAATCAGCCCCAGCATTTT
CASSLGPSVTRGNQPQHF
>TRBV6-5|.|TRBD2|TRBJ2-7
TGTGCCAGCAGCCGTAGCGGGAGGAGCTCCTACGAGCAGTACTTC
CASSRSGRSSYEQYF
>TRBV2|.|.|TRBJ1-5
TGTGCCAGCAGTAGAGGGAACAATCAGCCCCAGCATTTT
CASSRGNNQPQHF
>TRBV5-1|.|.|TRBJ2-3
TGCGCCAGCAGCTCGACTAGTGGGAGCACAGATACGCAGTATTTT
CASSSTSGSTDTQYF
>TRBV7-3|.|.|TRBJ2-7
TGTGCCAGCAGCGCCGAACAGGGAAAGTACGAGCAGTACTTC
CASSAEQGKYEQYF
>TRBV4-1|.|TRBD2|TRBJ2-1
TGCGCCAGCAGCCATCCGGGACTAGCGGGAGGGCCGAATTTCAATGAGCAGTTCTTC
CASSHPGLAGGPNFNEQFF
>TRBV7-2|.|.|TRBJ1-2
TGTGCCAGCAGCTTAGAGCCCCACGGCGGCTACACCTTC
CASSLEPHGGYTF
>TRBV27|.|.|TRBJ2-7
TGTGCCAGCAGGGGGATTACCTACGAGCAGTACTTC
CASRGITYEQYF
>TRBV15|once|.|TRBJ1-5
TGTGCCACCAGCAGAGATCGGGGGCGCGTTCAGCCCCAGCATTTT
CATSRDRGRVQPQHF